The rows below give T cell receptor beta chains drawn from one sample of a study of T cells in Graves' hyperthyroidism and ophthalmopathy. TCRdb reprocessed the multiplex PCR reads via MiXCR and lists one record per CDR3 protein. The sample has around 520,000 distinct CDR3 sequences; about 15% are singletons. Sequencing was done on a sample of blood. These receptors came from a woman younger than 30 with Graves' hyperthyroidism. Both conserved end residues are part of each CDR3. Each record gives: V gene, J gene, clone size, D gene, CDR3 protein, CDR3 DNA. D genes are given only for firm matches. Not all rows give a size; the values are once, few, many and, for expanded clones, a class.

v_gene: TRBV6-1
j_gene: TRBJ2-1
abundance: -
d_gene: -
CDR3aa: CASNGGRYNEQFF
CDR3nt: TGTGCCAGTAATGGGGGAAGGTACAATGAGCAGTTCTTC

v_gene: TRBV24-1
j_gene: TRBJ2-2
abundance: -
d_gene: -
CDR3aa: CATSAAGSNTGELFF
CDR3nt: TGTGCCACCAGTGCCGCAGGGTCGAACACCGGGGAGCTGTTTTTT

v_gene: TRBV29-1
j_gene: TRBJ1-2
abundance: few
d_gene: TRBD1
CDR3aa: CSVEGGGGDSGYTF
CDR3nt: TGCAGCGTTGAAGGGGGAGGGGGCGATAGTGGCTACACCTTC

v_gene: TRBV6-1
j_gene: TRBJ1-6
abundance: many
d_gene: -
CDR3aa: CASSLKGPYNSPLHF
CDR3nt: TGTGCCAGCAGTCTGAAAGGGCCGTATAATTCACCCCTCCACTTT

v_gene: TRBV27
j_gene: TRBJ2-2
abundance: few
d_gene: TRBD2
CDR3aa: CASSFRAGGGAGELFF
CDR3nt: TGTGCCAGCAGTTTTCGGGCGGGAGGAGGGGCCGGGGAGCTGTTTTTT

v_gene: TRBV7-2
j_gene: TRBJ1-5
abundance: many
d_gene: -
CDR3aa: CASSRGYRARNQPQHF
CDR3nt: TGTGCCAGCAGCCGAGGTTACAGGGCGCGCAATCAGCCCCAGCATTTT

v_gene: TRBV6-5
j_gene: TRBJ1-2
abundance: many
d_gene: TRBD1
CDR3aa: CASSLTIDRGHGYTF
CDR3nt: TGTGCCAGCAGTTTGACTATTGACAGGGGCCATGGCTACACCTTC

v_gene: TRBV14
j_gene: TRBJ1-6
abundance: -
d_gene: TRBD1
CDR3aa: CASSQIRTGDNSPLHF
CDR3nt: TGTGCCAGCAGCCAAATCCGGACAGGGGATAATTCACCCCTCCACTTT

v_gene: TRBV12-3/TRBV12-4
j_gene: TRBJ1-2
abundance: many
d_gene: -
CDR3aa: CASRGDNYGYTF
CDR3nt: TGTGCCAGCAGGGGGGATAACTATGGCTACACCTTC

v_gene: TRBV7-6
j_gene: TRBJ2-3
abundance: many
d_gene: TRBD2
CDR3aa: CASSTSGRYADTQYF
CDR3nt: TGTGCCAGCAGCACTAGCGGGAGGTACGCAGATACGCAGTATTTT

v_gene: TRBV6-2/TRBV6-3
j_gene: TRBJ2-3
abundance: many
d_gene: TRBD2
CDR3aa: CASSYSRLAGADTQYF
CDR3nt: TGTGCCAGCAGTTACTCGAGGCTAGCGGGAGCGGATACGCAGTATTTT

v_gene: TRBV27
j_gene: TRBJ2-7
abundance: many
d_gene: -
CDR3aa: CASSFSSQGEQYF
CDR3nt: TGTGCCAGCAGTTTTTCGAGCCAGGGCGAGCAGTACTTC

v_gene: TRBV18
j_gene: TRBJ2-2
abundance: few
d_gene: -
CDR3aa: CASSPRDRRNTGELFF
CDR3nt: TGTGCCAGCTCACCACGCGACAGGAGGAACACCGGGGAGCTGTTTTTT

v_gene: TRBV19
j_gene: TRBJ2-1
abundance: many
d_gene: TRBD2
CDR3aa: CASSQPTSGRPNEQFF
CDR3nt: TGTGCCAGCTCCCAGCCTACTAGCGGGAGGCCCAATGAGCAGTTCTTC

v_gene: TRBV7-2
j_gene: TRBJ2-4
abundance: few
d_gene: TRBD2
CDR3aa: CASSPRERLDIQYF
CDR3nt: TGTGCCAGCAGCCCGCGGGAGCGGTTAGACATTCAGTACTTC

v_gene: TRBV24-1
j_gene: TRBJ2-2
abundance: -
d_gene: -
CDR3aa: CATSGGAPYRAGELFF
CDR3nt: TGTGCCACCAGTGGGGGGGCACCTTATCGCGCGGGGGAGCTGTTTTTT

v_gene: TRBV7-8
j_gene: TRBJ1-1
abundance: -
d_gene: -
CDR3aa: CASSLARANTEAFF
CDR3nt: TGTGCCAGCAGCTTAGCCCGCGCGAACACTGAAGCTTTCTTT